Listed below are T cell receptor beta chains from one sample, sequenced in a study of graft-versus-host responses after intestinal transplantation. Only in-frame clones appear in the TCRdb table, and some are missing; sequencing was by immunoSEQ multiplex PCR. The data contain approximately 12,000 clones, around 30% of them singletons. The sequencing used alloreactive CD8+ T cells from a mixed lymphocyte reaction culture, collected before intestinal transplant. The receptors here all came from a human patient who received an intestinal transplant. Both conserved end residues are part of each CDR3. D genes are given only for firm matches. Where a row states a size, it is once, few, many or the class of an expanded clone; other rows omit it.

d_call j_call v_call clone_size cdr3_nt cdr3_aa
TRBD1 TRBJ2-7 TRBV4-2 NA TGTGCCAGCAGCCAAGTTACAGGGGCGGCGTACGAGCAGTACTTC CASSQVTGAAYEQYF
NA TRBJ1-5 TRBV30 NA TGTGCCTGGAGTCGCAGGGGGCCCCAGCATTTT CAWSRRGPQHF
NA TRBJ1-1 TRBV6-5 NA TGTGCCAGCAGTGTCTTAAGGGGCGTCCAAGCTTTCTTT CASSVLRGVQAFF
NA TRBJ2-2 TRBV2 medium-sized TGTGCCAGCAGTAGTGGCGGGGAGCTGTTTTTT CASSSGGELFF
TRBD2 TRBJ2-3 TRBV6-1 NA TGTGCCAGCAGTGCGGGACTAGCGGGGGGGTCATGGGATACGCAGTATTTT CASSAGLAGGSWDTQYF
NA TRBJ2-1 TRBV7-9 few TGTGCCAGCAGCTTATTCGCAGGTGGCTACAATGAGCAGTTCTTC CASSLFAGGYNEQFF
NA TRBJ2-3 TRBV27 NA TGTGCCAGCAGTTTATGGAGCACAGATACGCAGTATTTT CASSLWSTDTQYF
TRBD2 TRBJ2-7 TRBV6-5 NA TGTGCCAGCAGTTCGCCCCTACTAGCGGGAGATTACGAGCAGTACTTC CASSSPLLAGDYEQYF
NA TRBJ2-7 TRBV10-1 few TGCGCCAGCAGTGATTACAGCTACGAGCAGTACTTC CASSDYSYEQYF
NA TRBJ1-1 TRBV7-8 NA TGTGCCAGCAGCCCCAATGGACTGGTGAACACTGAAGCTTTCTTT CASSPNGLVNTEAFF
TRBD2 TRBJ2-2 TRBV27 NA TGTGCCAGCAGGCTAGCGGGATACACCGGGGAGCTGTTTTTT CASRLAGYTGELFF
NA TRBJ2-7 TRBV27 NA TGTGCCAGCAGCGATCAGGTTAGCTACGAGCAGTACTTC CASSDQVSYEQYF
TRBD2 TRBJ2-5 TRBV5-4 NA TGTGCCAGCAGCTTGGGACTAGCGCGGGAAGAGACCCAGTACTTC CASSLGLAREETQYF
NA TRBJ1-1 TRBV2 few TGTGCCAGCCCTTGGGGTGAAGCTTTCTTT CASPWGEAFF
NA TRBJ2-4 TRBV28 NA TGTGCCAGCAGTTTAGGAGCCAAAAACATTCAGTACTTC CASSLGAKNIQYF
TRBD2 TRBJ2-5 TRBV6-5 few TGTGCCAGCATCCCGAGCGGGGAAGAAGAGACCCAGTACTTC CASIPSGEEETQYF
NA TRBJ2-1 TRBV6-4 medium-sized TGTGCCAGCAGTCGCGGGGAGTACGATCTTAATGAGCAGTTCTTC CASSRGEYDLNEQFF
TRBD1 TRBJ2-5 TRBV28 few TGTGCCAGCAGCCCCTCCGGGACAGGCTTACAAGAGACCCAGTACTTC CASSPSGTGLQETQYF
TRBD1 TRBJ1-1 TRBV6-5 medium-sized TGTGCCAGCAGTTACCAGGGGGGGATCACTGAAGCTTTCTTT CASSYQGGITEAFF
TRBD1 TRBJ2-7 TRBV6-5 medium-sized TGTGCCAGCAGTTACTCGTCAGGACAGGGGAACGAGCAGTACTTC CASSYSSGQGNEQYF
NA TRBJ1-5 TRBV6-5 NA TGTGCCAGCAGTTACTCGGCACAGAATCAGCCCCAGCATTTT CASSYSAQNQPQHF
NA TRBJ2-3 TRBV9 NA TGTGCCAGCAGCGTAGAAGATGCGGGTAGCACAGATACGCAGTATTTT CASSVEDAGSTDTQYF
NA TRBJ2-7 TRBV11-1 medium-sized TGTGCCAGCAGCTATGTGGGGACCACCTACGAGCAGTACTTC CASSYVGTTYEQYF
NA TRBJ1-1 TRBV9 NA TGTGCCAGCAGTCCCACAGGAGTCACTGAAGCTTTCTTT CASSPTGVTEAFF
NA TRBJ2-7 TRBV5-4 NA TGTGCCAGCAGCTCGACAGATTCCTACGAGCAGTACTTC CASSSTDSYEQYF
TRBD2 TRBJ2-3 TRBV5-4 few TGTGCCAGCAGCCTCTGGACTAGCGGGGTCACAGATACGCAGTATTTT CASSLWTSGVTDTQYF
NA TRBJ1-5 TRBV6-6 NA TGTGCCAGCAGTTACTCACAGAATCAGCCCCAGCATTTT CASSYSQNQPQHF
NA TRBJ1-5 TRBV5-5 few TGTGCCAGCAGCTTGGGGACGAATGTCAATCAGCCCCAGCATTTT CASSLGTNVNQPQHF
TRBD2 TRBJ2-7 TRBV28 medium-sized TGTGCCAGCAGTCCGCTGACTAGCGGGAGCTACGAGCAGTACTTC CASSPLTSGSYEQYF
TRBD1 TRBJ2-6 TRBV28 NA TGTGCCAGCAGCCTGTACAGGGGCAGCGCTGGGGCCAACGTCCTGACTTTC CASSLYRGSAGANVLTF
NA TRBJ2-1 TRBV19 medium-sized TGTGCCAGTAGTTGGGGTAACAATGAGCAGTTCTTC CASSWGNNEQFF
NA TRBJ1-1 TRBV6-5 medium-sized TGTGCCAGCAGTTACGGGGGAATGACTGAAGCTTTCTTT CASSYGGMTEAFF
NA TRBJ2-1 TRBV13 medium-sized TGTGCCAGCAGCTTATTCAATGAGCAGTTCTTC CASSLFNEQFF
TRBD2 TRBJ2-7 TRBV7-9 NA TGTGCCAGCAGCCAGACCGGGACTAGCGCTTACGAGCAGTACTTC CASSQTGTSAYEQYF
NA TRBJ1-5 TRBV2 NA TGTGCCAGCAGTGTCGGACGGGAGAATCAGCCCCAGCATTTT CASSVGRENQPQHF
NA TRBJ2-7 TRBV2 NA TGTGCCAGCAGTGACTTCGGAGGGAGAGGCTACGAGCAGTACTTC CASSDFGGRGYEQYF
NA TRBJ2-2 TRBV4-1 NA TGCGCCAGCAGCCAAAAGGACAGATACACCGGGGAGCTGTTTTTT CASSQKDRYTGELFF
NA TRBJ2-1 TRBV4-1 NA TGCGCCAGCAACCATAACAATGAGCAGTTCTTC CASNHNNEQFF
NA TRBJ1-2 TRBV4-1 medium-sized TGCGCCAGCAGCCAAGAAGGGGTTCAGGACTATGGCTACACCTTC CASSQEGVQDYGYTF
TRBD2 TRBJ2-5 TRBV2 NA TGTGCCAGCACTGGGACTAGCGACACAGGGGAGACCCAGTACTTC CASTGTSDTGETQYF
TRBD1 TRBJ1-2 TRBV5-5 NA TGTGCCAGCAGCTTCCACAGGGGTAGACGCTACACCTTC CASSFHRGRRYTF
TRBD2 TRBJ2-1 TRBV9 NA TGTGCCAGCAGCGTAGGCGGGGGGGTTATTGAGCAGTTCTTC CASSVGGGVIEQFF